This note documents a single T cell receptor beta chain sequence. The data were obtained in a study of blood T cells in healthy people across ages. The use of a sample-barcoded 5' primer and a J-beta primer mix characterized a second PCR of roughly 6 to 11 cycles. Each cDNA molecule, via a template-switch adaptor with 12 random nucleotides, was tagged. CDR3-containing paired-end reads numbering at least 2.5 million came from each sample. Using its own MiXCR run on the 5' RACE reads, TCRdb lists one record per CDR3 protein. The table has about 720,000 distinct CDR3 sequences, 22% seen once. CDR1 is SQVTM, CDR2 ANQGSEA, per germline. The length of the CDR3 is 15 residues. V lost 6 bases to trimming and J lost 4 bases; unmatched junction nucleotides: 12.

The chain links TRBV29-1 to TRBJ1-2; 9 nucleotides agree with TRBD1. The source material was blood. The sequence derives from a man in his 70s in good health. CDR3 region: CSVVGQGTGGYGYTF. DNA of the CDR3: TGCAGCGTGGTGGGACAGGGAACAGGGGGCTATGGCTACACCTTC.